This T cell receptor beta chain was found in a study of T cell responses to AZD1222 COVID-19 vaccine. General study results and limits: AZD1222 recipients seropositive at baseline numbered only five to seven.

The assay was immunoSEQ multiplex PCR, and TCRdb's table has in-frame clones only and misses some. The sample includes 100,000 to 150,000 clones, roughly 90% of them seen just once. Note on this clone: The target antigen is unknown.

The CDR3 sequence is 15 residues long. Sequencing was performed on peripheral blood, taken on day 0 of AZD1222 vaccination. The genes are TRBV21-1 and TRBJ2-7. TRBV21-1 is reported as a pseudogene. The sequence derives from an adult in good health. In DNA, the CDR3 is TGTGCCAGCAGCAAAGGGGACGGATCCTCCTACGAGCAGTACTTC. Encoded protein: CASSKGDGSSYEQYF.